This T cell receptor (beta chain) originates from a study of CD8 T cells in Susac syndrome. Reverse transcription of about 0.45 to 1 ug RNA was performed with random hexamers. Amplification of TCR beta CDR3 by immunoSEQ multiplex PCR spanned 54 Vbeta and 13 Jbeta. Using its own MiXCR run on the immunoSEQ multiplex PCR reads, TCRdb lists one record per CDR3 protein. Of about 430,000 distinct CDR3 sequences listed, roughly 85% were seen once; the top ten hold 0.09% to 0.15%. Negative magnetic isolation gave CD8+ and CD4+ cells; FACS enriched CD8+ TEMRA. V lost 5 bases to trimming and J lost 4 bases; unmatched junction nucleotides: 10. Germline CDR1 is GTSNPN and CDR2 is SVGIG (reference sequence). This CDR3 has 15 amino acids.

The sample comprised CD8+ T cells from PBMCs. The chain is built from TRBV30 and TRBJ1-1; 10 bases are shared with TRBD1. This receptor was identified in a human donor with multiple sclerosis. The CDR3 sequence: CAWAGTGEDFTEAFF. Written as DNA, the CDR3 is TGTGCCTGGGCCGGGACAGGGGAGGATTTCACTGAAGCTTTCTTT.